At least ten counts were recorded for the clone carrying this T cell receptor beta chain. Antigen: not known. Per the original methods: It was from CDR3 differences across clinicopathological groups that a distant-metastasis classifier for papillary thyroid cancer was built. MiXCR re-clonotyped the PCR reads for TCRdb. The V and J calls come from TCRdb's annotation, not from the publication. The sample yields approximately 31,000 clones, around 30% seen once. No patient received treatment before thyroid surgery. The CDR3 has 15 amino acids. CDR1 is SQVTM, CDR2 ANQGSEA, per germline. The junction had 12 bases not matched to a gene; V was cut back by 4 bases and J by 4 bases. The data originate from a study of metastatic and nonmetastatic thyroid tumors. Study overall: A comparison of repertoires was made across blood and tumor or nodule tissue from malignant and benign thyroid patients.

Study findings and constraints: Across blood and tumor, TCR beta diversity in malignant thyroid tumors was reportedly significantly higher than in benign nodules.

This sequence joins TRBV29-1 and TRBJ2-7, with 8 bases that match TRBD2. The TCR comes from a female donor with papillary thyroid cancer or a benign thyroid nodule (not recorded which). Some clones in this sample may be carry-over from other donors' samples. What was sequenced was blood. CDR3: CSVVVSGKSKYEQYF. The CDR3 DNA sequence: TGCAGCGTTGTTGTTAGCGGGAAAAGCAAGTACGAGCAGTACTTC.